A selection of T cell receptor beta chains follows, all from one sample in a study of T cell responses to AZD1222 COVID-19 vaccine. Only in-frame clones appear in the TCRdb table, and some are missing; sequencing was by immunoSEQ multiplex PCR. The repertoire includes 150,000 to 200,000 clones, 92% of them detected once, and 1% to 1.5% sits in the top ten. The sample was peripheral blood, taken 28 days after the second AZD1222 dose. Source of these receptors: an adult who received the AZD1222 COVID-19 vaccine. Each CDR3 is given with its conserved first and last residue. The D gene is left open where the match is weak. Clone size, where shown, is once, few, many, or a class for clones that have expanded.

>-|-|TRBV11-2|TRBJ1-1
TGTGCCAGCAGCCCCCCGGGGGTCCCCCGGGGAGAAGCTTTCTTT
CASSPPGVPRGEAFF
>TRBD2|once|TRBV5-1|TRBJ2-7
TGCGCCAGCAGCCCACAGACTAGCGGGGGATGGGAGCAGTACTTC
CASSPQTSGGWEQYF
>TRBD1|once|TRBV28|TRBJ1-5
TGTGCCAGCAGTTTATTGGACAGGGATAGCAATCAGCCCCAGCATTTT
CASSLLDRDSNQPQHF
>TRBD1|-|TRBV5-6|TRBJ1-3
TGTGCCAGCAGCTGGGGGACAGTCCCTGGAAACACCATATATTTT
CASSWGTVPGNTIYF
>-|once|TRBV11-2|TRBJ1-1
TGTGCCAGCAGCTTAGATCGGGCAGGGTGGACTGAAGCTTTCTTT
CASSLDRAGWTEAFF
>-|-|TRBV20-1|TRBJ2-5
TGCAGTGCTAGTCGAGCGCTATTTGACTACCAAGAGACCCAGTACTTC
CSASRALFDYQETQYF
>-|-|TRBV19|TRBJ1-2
TGTGCCAGTAGTGACGACAGACGAGGGAGGTCGGAGGGCTACACCTTC
CASSDDRRGRSEGYTF
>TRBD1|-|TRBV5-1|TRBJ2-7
TGCGCCAGCAGCCCGCCTGGGACAGGGCTCTACGAGCAGTACTTC
CASSPPGTGLYEQYF
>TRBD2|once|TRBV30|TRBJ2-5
TGTGCCTGGAGCGCCTTTTATGGGGGGGAAGAGACCCAGTACTTC
CAWSAFYGGEETQYF
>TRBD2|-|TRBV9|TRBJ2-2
TGTGCCAGCAGCCCACCGGGACTAGCGGGAGCCACCGGGGAGCTGTTTTTT
CASSPPGLAGATGELFF
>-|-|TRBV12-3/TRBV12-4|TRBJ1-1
TGTGCCAGCAACCGGGGGTCTGAAGCTTTCTTT
CASNRGSEAFF
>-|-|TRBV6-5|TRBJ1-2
TGTGCCAGCAGCAACGGTGGGGGGTTAAGGAGCTACACCTTC
CASSNGGGLRSYTF
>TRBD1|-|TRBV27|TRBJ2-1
TGTGCCAGCAGTTTCCGCTGGACAGGGGAGGGGAATGAGCAGTTCTTC
CASSFRWTGEGNEQFF
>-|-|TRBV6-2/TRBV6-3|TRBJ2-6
TGTGCCAGCAGTTATGACTCTGGGGCCAACGTCCTGACTTTC
CASSYDSGANVLTF
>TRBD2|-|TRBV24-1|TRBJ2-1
TGTGCCACCAGTGACCCCGGACTAGCGGGGGGTAATGAGCAGTTCTTC
CATSDPGLAGGNEQFF
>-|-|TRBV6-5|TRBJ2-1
TGTGCCAGCAGAGCCGGGAGCTACAATGAGCAGTTCTTC
CASRAGSYNEQFF
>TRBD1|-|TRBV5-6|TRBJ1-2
TGTGCCAGCAGCCCAGGACAGGCCTTCCTCTATGGCTACACCTTC
CASSPGQAFLYGYTF
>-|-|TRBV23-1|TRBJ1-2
TGCGCCAGCAGTCAATATGATAGACCGGCCCGCACCTTC
CASSQYDRPARTF
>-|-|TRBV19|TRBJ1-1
TGTGCCAGTAGGGGGGAAAACACTGAAGCTTTCTTT
CASRGENTEAFF
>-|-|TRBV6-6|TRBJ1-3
TGTGCCAGCAGCCCGGAGGACCCTTTTGGAAACACCATATATTTT
CASSPEDPFGNTIYF
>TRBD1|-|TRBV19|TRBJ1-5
TGTGCCAGTAGGGACAGGGCGGACCAGCCCCAGCATTTT
CASRDRADQPQHF
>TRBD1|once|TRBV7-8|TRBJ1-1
TGTGCCAGCAGCTTCAAGGGGGCGGTGGGCACTGAAGCTTTCTTT
CASSFKGAVGTEAFF
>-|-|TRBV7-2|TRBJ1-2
TGTGCCAGCAGCTTCCCTGCACTGGCCCCGCCATCCTTC
CASSFPALAPPSF
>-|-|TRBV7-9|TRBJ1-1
TGTGCCAGCAGCTTATCCGGGTACACTGAAGCTTTCTTT
CASSLSGYTEAFF
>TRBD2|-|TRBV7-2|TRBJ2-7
TGTGCCAGCAGCCCCCATGGCGGGAGTTCGGACGAGCAGTACTTC
CASSPHGGSSDEQYF
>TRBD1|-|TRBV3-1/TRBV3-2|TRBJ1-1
TGTGCCAGCAGCCCGCCTGTCGGGACAGGGGCGAACGGCGCTGAAGCTTTCTTT
CASSPPVGTGANGAEAFF
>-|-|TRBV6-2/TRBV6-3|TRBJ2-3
TGTGCCAGCAGTTACTCCCCCGGGCCAGATACGCAGTATTTT
CASSYSPGPDTQYF
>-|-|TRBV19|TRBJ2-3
TGTGCCAGTAGGAGGGGCACAGATACGCAGTATTTT
CASRRGTDTQYF
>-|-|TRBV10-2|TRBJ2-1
TGCGCCAGCAGGACCGGGACTTCCAACTACAATGAGCAGTTCTTC
CASRTGTSNYNEQFF
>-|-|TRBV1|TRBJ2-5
TGCACCAGCAGCCAAGGGCAGCTGAGGAGGACCCATAGGTCGGAGACCCAGTACTTC
CTSSQGQLRRTHRSETQYF
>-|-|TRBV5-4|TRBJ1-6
TGTGCCAGCAGCTTTGGACAGCATAATTCACCCCTCCACTTT
CASSFGQHNSPLHF
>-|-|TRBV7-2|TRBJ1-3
TGTGCCAGCAGCTCCAATCAGGTCTTCTCTGGAAACACCATATATTTT
CASSSNQVFSGNTIYF
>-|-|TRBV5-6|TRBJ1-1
TGTGCCAGCAGCTTGGGGGGAGGATATGAAGCTTTCTTT
CASSLGGGYEAFF
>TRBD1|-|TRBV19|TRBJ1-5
TGTGCCAGTAGCGACCAGGGGGACAGGGAGCCCCAGCATTTT
CASSDQGDREPQHF
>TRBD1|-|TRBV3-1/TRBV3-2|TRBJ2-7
TGTGCCAGCAGCCGTCCCGGGACAGGGCCTTACGAGCAGTACTTC
CASSRPGTGPYEQYF
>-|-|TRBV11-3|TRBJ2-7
TGTGCCAGCAGCTTAGTCATACGCCGGGACCCCTACGAGCAGTACTTC
CASSLVIRRDPYEQYF
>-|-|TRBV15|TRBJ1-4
TGTGCCACCAGCAGAGATGCCTCTGGAAAACTGTTTTTT
CATSRDASGKLFF
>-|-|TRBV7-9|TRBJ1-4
TGTGCCAGCCGGTTGACGGACGCAACTAATGAAAAACTGTTTTTT
CASRLTDATNEKLFF
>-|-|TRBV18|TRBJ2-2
TGTGCCAGCTCACCACCCCCGCCTGTTATCGTGAACACCGGGGAGCTGTTTTTT
CASSPPPPVIVNTGELFF
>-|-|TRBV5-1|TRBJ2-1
TGCGCCAGCAGCTTGCACTTTGACAGTAGGTCCTACAATGAGCAGTTCTTC
CASSLHFDSRSYNEQFF
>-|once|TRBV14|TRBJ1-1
TGTGCCAGCAGCCACAGGGTAAACACTGAAGCTTTCTTT
CASSHRVNTEAFF
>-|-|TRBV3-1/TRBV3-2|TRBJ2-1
TGTGCCAGCAGCCAAGCTAGTGTATGGGCCTTCAATGAGCAGTTCTTC
CASSQASVWAFNEQFF
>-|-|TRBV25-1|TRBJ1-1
TGTGCCAGCAGTGGACGGCAGGCGAACACTGAAGCTTTCTTT
CASSGRQANTEAFF
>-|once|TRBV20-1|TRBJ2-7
TGCAGTGCTAGAGAAGCCTACGAGCAGTACTTC
CSAREAYEQYF
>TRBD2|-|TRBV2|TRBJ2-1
TGTGCCAGCAGTGAAGTACGCGGGAGGGCCCGGTACAATGAGCAGTTCTTC
CASSEVRGRARYNEQFF